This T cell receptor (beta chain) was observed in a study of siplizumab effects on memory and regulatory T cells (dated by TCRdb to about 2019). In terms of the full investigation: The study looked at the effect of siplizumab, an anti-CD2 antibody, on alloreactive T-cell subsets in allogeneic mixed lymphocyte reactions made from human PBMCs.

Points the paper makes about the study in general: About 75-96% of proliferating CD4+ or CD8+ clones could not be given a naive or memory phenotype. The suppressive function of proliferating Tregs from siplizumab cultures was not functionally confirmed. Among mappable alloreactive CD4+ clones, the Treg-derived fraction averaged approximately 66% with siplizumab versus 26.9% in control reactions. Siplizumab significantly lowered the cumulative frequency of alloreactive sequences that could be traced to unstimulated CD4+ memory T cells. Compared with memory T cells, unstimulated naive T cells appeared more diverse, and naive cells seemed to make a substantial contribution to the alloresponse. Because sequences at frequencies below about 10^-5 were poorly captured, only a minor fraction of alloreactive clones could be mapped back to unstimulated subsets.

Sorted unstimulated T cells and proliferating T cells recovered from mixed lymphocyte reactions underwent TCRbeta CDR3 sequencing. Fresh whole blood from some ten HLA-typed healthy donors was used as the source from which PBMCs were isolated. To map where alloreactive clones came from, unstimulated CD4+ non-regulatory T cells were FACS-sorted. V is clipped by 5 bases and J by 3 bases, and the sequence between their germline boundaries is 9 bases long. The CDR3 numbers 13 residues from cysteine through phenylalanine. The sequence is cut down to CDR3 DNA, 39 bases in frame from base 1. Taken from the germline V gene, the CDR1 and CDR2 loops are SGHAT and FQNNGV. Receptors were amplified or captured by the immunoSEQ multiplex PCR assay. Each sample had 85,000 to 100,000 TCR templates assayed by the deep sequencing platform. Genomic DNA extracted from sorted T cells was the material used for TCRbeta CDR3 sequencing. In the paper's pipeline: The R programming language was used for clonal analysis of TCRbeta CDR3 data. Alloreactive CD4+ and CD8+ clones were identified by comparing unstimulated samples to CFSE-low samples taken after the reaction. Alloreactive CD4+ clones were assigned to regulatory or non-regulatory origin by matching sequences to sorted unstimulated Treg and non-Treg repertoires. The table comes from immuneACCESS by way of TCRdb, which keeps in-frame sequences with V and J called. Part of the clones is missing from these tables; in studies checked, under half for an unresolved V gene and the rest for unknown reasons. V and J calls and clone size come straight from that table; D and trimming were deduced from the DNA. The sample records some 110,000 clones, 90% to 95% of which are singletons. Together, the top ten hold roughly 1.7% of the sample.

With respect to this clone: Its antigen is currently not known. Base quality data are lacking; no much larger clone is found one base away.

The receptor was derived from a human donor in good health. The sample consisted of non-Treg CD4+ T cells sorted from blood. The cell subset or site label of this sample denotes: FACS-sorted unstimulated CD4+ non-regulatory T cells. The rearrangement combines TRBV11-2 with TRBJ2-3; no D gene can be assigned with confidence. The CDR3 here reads CASSPDLTDTQYF. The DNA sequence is TGTGCCAGCAGCCCGGACCTGACAGATACGCAGTATTTT.